The present T cell receptor beta chain was sequenced within a study of CD8+ T cells in alopecia areata. In the study overall: Treated patients swallowed 5 to 10 mg of oral tofacitinib twice daily. General study points: Lesional tissue from the scalp (especially in alopecia totalis/universalis) showed higher clonality than normal scalp. Normal skin's resident alphabeta T cells are sequenced alongside lesional scalp T cells. Among patients, TCR sharing was less clear than in mice, a difference possibly due in part to HLA diversity in the patient population.

Lesional scalp punch biopsies and peripheral blood came from alopecia areata patients. On this clone: As yet, its antigen is unknown.

In each case, RNA was isolated and then reverse transcribed into cDNA as the sequencing template. TCRdb's copy holds only in-frame clones and misses some; the assay was immunoSEQ multiplex PCR. In the table there are over 14,000 clones, 50% to 60% of which are singletons. CDR3 size: 18 residues. V shed 5 bases, J shed 3 bases, and the junction held 10 bases outside the gene matches. CDR1 is LNHNV and CDR2 is YYDKDF in the germline V gene (reference sequence). The material was skin, obtained at week 0. The source is a human donor with alopecia areata. This sequence joins TRBV15 and TRBJ2-1; 13 positions match TRBD2. The DNA of the CDR3 is TGTGCCACCAGCGGATTCGGGACTAGCGGGACCAACTACAATGAGCAGTTCTTC. It encodes CATSGFGTSGTNYNEQFF.